Listed here are 21 T cell receptor beta chains from one sample, sequenced in a study of cytomegalovirus exposure and HLA in healthy donors. The PCR had 60 Vbeta and 13 Jbeta primers. Profiling relied on immunoSEQ multiplex PCR, and the TCRdb table lists in-frame clones only, not all of them. The table has about 140,000 clones, 75% to 90% seen once. Sequenced: PBMCs. These receptors were collected from a female donor in good health and CMV-seronegative.

This chain connects TRBV7-3 to TRBJ2-7; 11 bases match TRBD2. This CDR3 contains 13 residues. Germline V gene lookup returns CDR1 SGHTA and CDR2 FQGTGA. Germline trimming cut 6 bases from V and 6 bases from J; bases unmatched to any gene: 4. In nucleotides, the CDR3 is TGTGCCAGCAGAAATACTAGCGGGAGCGAGCAGTACTTC. As protein: CASRNTSGSEQYF.

The chain employs TRBV5-5 and TRBJ1-2; TRBD1 aligns across 8 bases. The junction had 9 bases not matched to a gene; V was cut back by 4 bases and J by 1 base. The length of the CDR3 is 16 residues. The germline CDR1 and CDR2 sequences are SGHKS and YYEKEE (reference sequence). The CDR3 here is CASSPSGTGVNYGYTF. The CDR3 coding sequence is TGTGCCAGCAGCCCGAGCGGGACAGGTGTTAACTATGGCTACACCTTC.

CDR3 residues: CSVDDRVAEAFF. DNA of the CDR3: TGCAGCGTTGATGACAGGGTAGCTGAAGCTTTCTTT. This chain uses TRBV29-1 with TRBJ1-1, with TRBD1 identical over 7 bases. This CDR3 contains 12 residues. Trimming took 3 bases from V and 6 from J; bases not matched to a gene: 4. Germline V gene lookup returns CDR1 SQVTM and CDR2 ANQGSEA.

The chain joins TRBV27 to TRBJ2-5; 8 bases map to TRBD1. CDR3 length: 16 residues. The germline gives CDR1 MNHEY, CDR2 SMNVEV (reference sequence). The J segment lost 5 bases and the V segment lost 4 bases, leaving 12 bases of the junction unmatched. The CDR3 DNA reads TGTGCCAGCAGTTCCATCCAGGGGGCCAGTGGGGAGACCCAGTACTTC. Protein: CASSSIQGASGETQYF.

The V and J genes are TRBV10-3 and TRBJ1-2; 7 nucleotides line up with TRBD1. The V and J ends lost 6 bases and 8 bases, in that order; junction bases with no gene match: 9. The CDR3 has 13 amino acids. The germline CDR1 and CDR2 sequences are ENHRY and SYGVKD. CDR3 region: CAISLETGRGYTF. CDR3 DNA sequence: TGTGCCATCAGCCTTGAGACAGGGAGAGGCTACACCTTC.

This chain connects TRBV10-1 to TRBJ1-3, with a tentative D call TRBD1 (5 bases). Trimming took off 4 bases at V and 1 base at J, with 8 bases between the two ends. The CDR3 has 14 residues. The germline V gene has CDR1 WNHNN and CDR2 SYGVQD (reference sequence). CDR3 DNA sequence: TGCGCCAGCAGTGCAGCAGGGTCTGGAAACACCATATATTTT. It translates to CASSAAGSGNTIYF.

To note about this clone: The CDR3 ends on some other residue instead of the conserved phenylalanine or tryptophan, so this is likely a read error. The chain couples TRBV7-9 to TRBJ1-5, with 7 bases fitting TRBD1. Unmatched junction bases numbered 14, after V lost 6 bases and J lost 0 bases. Germline values: CDR1 SEHNR, CDR2 FQNEAQ (reference sequence). The CDR3 has 18 residues. The CDR3 reads CASSQTGEGGYSNQPQHV. CDR3 in DNA: TGTGCCAGCAGTCAAACAGGGGAAGGGGGTTATAGCAATCAGCCCCAGCATGTT.

The V call is TRBV7-4, the J call TRBJ2-5; 10 bases agree with TRBD2. CDR1 is SGHVT and CDR2 is SQSDAQ in the germline V gene. V shed 6 bases and J 5 bases; nucleotides not matched to a gene: 12. CDR3 size: 16 residues. The CDR3 DNA reads TGTGCCAGCAGGAATAGCGGGAGGCTCGGGAGCGAGACCCAGTACTTC. Translation gives CASRNSGRLGSETQYF.

This chain joins TRBV4-2 and TRBJ1-4, with TRBD1 as a possible D gene (5 bases). Germline V lookup: CDR1 LGHNA, CDR2 YNFKEQ. Trimming stripped 5 bases from V and 0 bases from J, with 7 bases between. This CDR3 is 14 amino acids long. CDR3 amino acids: CASSGAATNEKLFF. The CDR3 DNA is TGTGCCAGCAGCGGGGCGGCAACTAATGAAAAACTGTTTTTT.

The chain has TRBV7-9 and TRBJ1-1; no reliable D call. V was cut by 1 base and J by 6 bases, with 15 bases left in between. The CDR3 has 15 amino acids. The germline V gene has CDR1 SEHNR and CDR2 FQNEAQ (reference sequence). This CDR3 is CASSLESPEIAEAFF. CDR3 nucleotide sequence: TGTGCCAGCAGCTTAGAATCGCCGGAGATCGCTGAAGCTTTCTTT.

The J gene is TRBJ2-3, the V gene TRBV14; a weak D match, TRBD2 (5 bases). This CDR3 spans 16 amino acids. Trimming removed 1 base from V and 2 bases from J, with 13 bases in between. CDR1 and CDR2 from the germline V gene are SGHDN and FVKESK. This chain's CDR3 is CASSQVAGVLTDTQYF. DNA of the CDR3: TGTGCCAGCAGCCAAGTGGCGGGCGTTCTCACAGATACGCAGTATTTT.

In DNA form, the CDR3 reads TGTGCCAGCAGTGAATACCGTGGCGCACACAGCTCTAACTATGGCTACACCTTC. It encodes CASSEYRGAHSSNYGYTF. The chain joins TRBV2 to TRBJ1-2; unclear D gene. Trimming took 2 bases from V and 0 from J, leaving 19 bases between them. The CDR3 sequence is 18 residues long. Germline V lookup: CDR1 SNHLY, CDR2 FYNNEI.

The gene calls are TRBV27 and TRBJ2-7; 13 positions match TRBD2. V trimming: 6 bases; J trimming: 3 bases; junction bases outside the gene matches: 5. The CDR3 has 15 residues. CDR1 is MNHEY, CDR2 SMNVEV, per germline (reference sequence). The CDR3: CASSLTSGGVYEQYF. CDR3 sequence (DNA): TGTGCCAGCAGCCTAACTAGCGGGGGGGTCTACGAGCAGTACTTC.

The rearrangement links TRBV30 to TRBJ2-3; TRBD1 agrees at 7 bases. The CDR3 extends over 16 amino acids. Looked up from germline, CDR1 is GTSNPN and CDR2 is SVGIG (reference sequence). The V gene end was trimmed by 2 bases and the J gene end by 4 bases; junction bases not matched to a gene: 12. The CDR3 region is CAWSPWGQGVPDTQYF. CDR3 sequence (DNA): TGTGCCTGGAGTCCCTGGGGGCAGGGGGTCCCAGATACGCAGTATTTT.

The chain is built from TRBV5-3 and TRBJ2-1, with 14 positions matching TRBD2. TRBV5-3 is labeled an ORF, and its function is uncertain. V lost 4 bases, J lost 15 bases, and 9 bases stayed unmatched. The CDR3 is 14 amino acids. DNA of the CDR3: TGTGCCAGAAGCGAGCCGGGACTAGCGGGAGAGTGGTTCTTC. Its protein product is CARSEPGLAGEWFF.

The chain employs TRBV5-4 and TRBJ2-5, with 16 bases identical to TRBD2. The V gene's germline CDR1 is SGHNT and CDR2 YYREEE (reference sequence). V gave up 4 bases and J gave up 4 bases; unmatched junction bases: 13. The CDR3 is made up of 19 amino acids. The DNA for the CDR3 is TGTGCCAGCAGCCTGACCGGGACTAGCGGGAGGGCGGGAGGAGAGACCCAGTACTTC. This translates into CASSLTGTSGRAGGETQYF.

V and J are TRBV30 and TRBJ2-7; 10 bases fit TRBD1. Per the germline V gene, CDR1 is GTSNPN and CDR2 is SVGIG (reference sequence). The CDR3 runs 15 residues. V lost 3 bases to trimming and J lost 1 base; unmatched junction nucleotides: 6. The CDR3 coding sequence is TGTGCCTGGAGCCTTGGGACAGGGGTTTCCTACGAGCAGTACTTC. Translated, it gives CAWSLGTGVSYEQYF.

V and J are TRBV28 and TRBJ1-2, with TRBD1 as a possible D gene (5 bases). Germline V gene data show CDR1 as MDHEN and CDR2 as SYDVKM. The V and J ends lost 5 bases and 4 bases respectively, with 14 bases between them. This CDR3 region has 14 residues. CDR3: CASSESQVAYGYTF. CDR3 DNA sequence: TGTGCCAGCAGTGAATCACAGGTGGCCTATGGCTACACCTTC.

This rearrangement joins TRBV29-1 to TRBJ2-3; tentative D call: TRBD2 (6 bases). The CDR3 is 15 residues long. Trimming took off 0 bases at V and 0 bases at J, with 10 bases between the two ends. Germline loops: CDR1 SQVTM, CDR2 ANQGSEA. The CDR3 nucleotides read TGCAGCGTTGAAGATAACGCGGGGAGCACAGATACGCAGTATTTT. It translates to CSVEDNAGSTDTQYF.

This clone was observed once. The rearrangement uses TRBV5-1 and TRBJ2-3, with unresolved D. This CDR3 has 14 amino acids. V lost 5 bases and J lost 0, with 10 bases in between. The germline V gene has CDR1 SGHRS and CDR2 YFSETQ. DNA for the CDR3: TGCGCCAGCAGGGGCTACCTCAGCACAGATACGCAGTATTTT. Protein product: CASRGYLSTDTQYF.

The chain employs TRBV21-1 and TRBJ1-2. TRBV21-1 is designated a pseudogene. The CDR3 is 15 amino acids. The DNA of the CDR3 is TGTGCCAGCAGCAAAGGGCGGGTCAGAAACTATGGCTACACCTTC. The encoded protein is CASSKGRVRNYGYTF.